A selection of T cell receptor beta chains follows, all from one sample in a study of blood T cells in healthy people across ages. TCRdb called the 5' RACE reads again in MiXCR, with one record for every CDR3 protein. In the table there are about a million distinct CDR3 sequences, around 46% of which are singletons. Sequencing used blood. The source is a man aged 30-40 years in good health. The CDR3 runs from the conserved cysteine through the conserved F or W. The D gene is left open where the match is weak. Some rows have no size entry. The others give once, few or many, or a class for an expanded clone.

cdr3_nt: TGCGCCAGCAGCCAAGACTTCAGGGTTAATCAGCCCCAGCATTTT
cdr3_aa: CASSQDFRVNQPQHF
v_call: TRBV4-1
clone_size: few
d_call: -
cdr3_length: 15
j_call: TRBJ1-5

cdr3_nt: TGCAGTGCTAGAGAACTAGTCGCTACCTCCTACAATGAGCAGTTCTTC
cdr3_aa: CSARELVATSYNEQFF
v_call: TRBV20-1
clone_size: -
d_call: -
cdr3_length: 16
j_call: TRBJ2-1

cdr3_nt: TGTGCCAGCAGCTCTCAACAGACGATTAATGAAAAACTGTTTTTT
cdr3_aa: CASSSQQTINEKLFF
v_call: TRBV27
clone_size: -
d_call: -
cdr3_length: 15
j_call: TRBJ1-4

cdr3_nt: TGCAGCGTTTTATCCGGGAACACTGAAGCTTTCTTT
cdr3_aa: CSVLSGNTEAFF
v_call: TRBV29-1
clone_size: -
d_call: -
cdr3_length: 12
j_call: TRBJ1-1

cdr3_nt: TGTGCCTGGAGTACCGGACTAGCGGGCAACGAGCAGTACTTC
cdr3_aa: CAWSTGLAGNEQYF
v_call: TRBV30
clone_size: -
d_call: TRBD2
cdr3_length: 14
j_call: TRBJ2-7

cdr3_nt: TGCGCCAGCAGCCAAGAGTCTTGGAATGAGCAGTTCTTC
cdr3_aa: CASSQESWNEQFF
v_call: TRBV4-3
clone_size: -
d_call: -
cdr3_length: 13
j_call: TRBJ2-1

cdr3_nt: TGCAGCGTTTCCGGACAGGGGGAAATATCTAACTATGGCTACACCTTC
cdr3_aa: CSVSGQGEISNYGYTF
v_call: TRBV29-1
clone_size: -
d_call: TRBD1
cdr3_length: 16
j_call: TRBJ1-2

cdr3_nt: TGTGCCAGCAGTTCGTGGACACAGCCTAACTATGGCTACACCTTC
cdr3_aa: CASSSWTQPNYGYTF
v_call: TRBV27
clone_size: few
d_call: -
cdr3_length: 15
j_call: TRBJ1-2

cdr3_nt: TGTGCCAGCAGCTTAGATGGGGTCCTGGATACGCAGTATTTT
cdr3_aa: CASSLDGVLDTQYF
v_call: TRBV7-2
clone_size: -
d_call: -
cdr3_length: 14
j_call: TRBJ2-3

cdr3_nt: TGTGCCAGCAGCCAAGATTTAGCAGGGGGCAATCAGCCCCAGCATTTT
cdr3_aa: CASSQDLAGGNQPQHF
v_call: TRBV4-2
clone_size: -
d_call: -
cdr3_length: 16
j_call: TRBJ1-5

cdr3_nt: TGTGCCAGCAGATTCCAAGAGACCCAGTACTTC
cdr3_aa: CASRFQETQYF
v_call: TRBV7-2
clone_size: few
d_call: -
cdr3_length: 11
j_call: TRBJ2-5

cdr3_nt: TGTGCCAGCATACGAGTCTTTGGGACAGATACGCAGTATTTT
cdr3_aa: CASIRVFGTDTQYF
v_call: TRBV28
clone_size: -
d_call: -
cdr3_length: 14
j_call: TRBJ2-3

cdr3_nt: TGTGCCAGCAGCGGTAGGACTAGCGGGGGTCGACTCAGCTCCTACAATGAGCAGTTCTTC
cdr3_aa: CASSGRTSGGRLSSYNEQFF
v_call: TRBV2
clone_size: -
d_call: TRBD2
cdr3_length: 20
j_call: TRBJ2-1

cdr3_nt: TGTGCCAGCAGTGAACCCTTGGTGGATGATCGGAGGGGGAGCAATCAGCCCCAGCATTTT
cdr3_aa: CASSEPLVDDRRGSNQPQHF
v_call: TRBV2
clone_size: -
d_call: -
cdr3_length: 20
j_call: TRBJ1-5

cdr3_nt: TGCGCCAGCAGTCCGGGGTCAGGGGTCTACGAGCAGTACTTC
cdr3_aa: CASSPGSGVYEQYF
v_call: TRBV5-1
clone_size: -
d_call: -
cdr3_length: 14
j_call: TRBJ2-7

cdr3_nt: TGTGCCAGCAGCACACCCGGGACAGGGAATTCACCCCCCCACTTT
cdr3_aa: CASSTPGTGNSPPHF
v_call: TRBV5-4
clone_size: -
d_call: TRBD1
cdr3_length: 15
j_call: TRBJ1-6

cdr3_nt: TGTGCCAGCAGCTTAGCTAGGGTCAGAATAGCCAAAAACATTCAGTACTTC
cdr3_aa: CASSLARVRIAKNIQYF
v_call: TRBV7-6
clone_size: -
d_call: -
cdr3_length: 17
j_call: TRBJ2-4

cdr3_nt: TGTGCCATCAGTGAGAGATCTAGCGGGGGGACCACAGATACGCAGTATTTT
cdr3_aa: CAISERSSGGTTDTQYF
v_call: TRBV10-3
clone_size: -
d_call: TRBD2
cdr3_length: 17
j_call: TRBJ2-3

cdr3_nt: TGTGCCAGCAGTCACAGGGGAATCAGCTCCTACGAGCAGTACTTC
cdr3_aa: CASSHRGISSYEQYF
v_call: TRBV3-1
clone_size: -
d_call: TRBD1
cdr3_length: 15
j_call: TRBJ2-7

cdr3_nt: TGTGCCAACAGCCAAGTTACCGGGACAGGGACCTCGGGTGGCTACACCTTC
cdr3_aa: CANSQVTGTGTSGGYTF
v_call: TRBV3-1
clone_size: -
d_call: TRBD1
cdr3_length: 17
j_call: TRBJ1-2

cdr3_nt: TGTGCCAGCAGCAAGGGACAGCGCCCCAATGAGCAGTTCTTC
cdr3_aa: CASSKGQRPNEQFF
v_call: TRBV7-2
clone_size: -
d_call: TRBD1
cdr3_length: 14
j_call: TRBJ2-1

cdr3_nt: TGTGCCAGCAGCCGATGGACTAGCGGGGCCAAGCGCGCAGATACGCAGTATTTT
cdr3_aa: CASSRWTSGAKRADTQYF
v_call: TRBV12-3/TRBV12-4
clone_size: -
d_call: TRBD2
cdr3_length: 18
j_call: TRBJ2-3

cdr3_nt: TGTGCCAGCAGTTCGACACGGACTAGCACCTACGAGCAGTACTTC
cdr3_aa: CASSSTRTSTYEQYF
v_call: TRBV27
clone_size: few
d_call: TRBD2
cdr3_length: 15
j_call: TRBJ2-7

cdr3_nt: TGTGCCACAGAGGAGCGACAGGGGGACACTGAAGCTTTCTTT
cdr3_aa: CATEERQGDTEAFF
v_call: TRBV6-6
clone_size: few
d_call: TRBD1
cdr3_length: 14
j_call: TRBJ1-1

cdr3_nt: TGTGCCAGCAGCGTAAGGACAGAAGAGACCCAGTACTTC
cdr3_aa: CASSVRTEETQYF
v_call: TRBV11-1
clone_size: few
d_call: -
cdr3_length: 13
j_call: TRBJ2-5

cdr3_nt: TGTGCCAGCAGCCTTGATGTGGGGACAGGCAATTCACCCCTCCACTTT
cdr3_aa: CASSLDVGTGNSPLHF
v_call: TRBV5-5
clone_size: -
d_call: TRBD1
cdr3_length: 16
j_call: TRBJ1-6

cdr3_nt: TGCGCCAGCAGCTTGGAAGGACCGGGAGATACGCAGTATTTT
cdr3_aa: CASSLEGPGDTQYF
v_call: TRBV5-1
clone_size: few
d_call: -
cdr3_length: 14
j_call: TRBJ2-3

cdr3_nt: TGTGCCAGTGGGGGACGGAGCTCTGGGGCCAACGTCCTGACTTTC
cdr3_aa: CASGGRSSGANVLTF
v_call: TRBV12-3/TRBV12-4
clone_size: -
d_call: -
cdr3_length: 15
j_call: TRBJ2-6

cdr3_nt: TGTGCCAGCAGTGGGACTAGCGGGGGGGCCATCGGGGAGCTGTTTTTT
cdr3_aa: CASSGTSGGAIGELFF
v_call: TRBV12-3/TRBV12-4
clone_size: -
d_call: TRBD2
cdr3_length: 16
j_call: TRBJ2-2

cdr3_nt: TGTGCCAGCAGTGGGACAGGGAGGTTGAATTCACCCCTCCACTTT
cdr3_aa: CASSGTGRLNSPLHF
v_call: TRBV6-5
clone_size: few
d_call: TRBD1
cdr3_length: 15
j_call: TRBJ1-6

cdr3_nt: TGTGCCAGCAGTGAGGGGGGGGCCGCCAAAAACATTCAGTACTTC
cdr3_aa: CASSEGGAAKNIQYF
v_call: TRBV25-1
clone_size: once
d_call: -
cdr3_length: 15
j_call: TRBJ2-4

cdr3_nt: TGTGCCAGCAGCTCTACTAGCGGACACCTGACGAGCACAGATACGCAGTATTTT
cdr3_aa: CASSSTSGHLTSTDTQYF
v_call: TRBV7-2
clone_size: -
d_call: TRBD2
cdr3_length: 18
j_call: TRBJ2-3

cdr3_nt: TGCAGCGTTCGGATGTCGGATGGCTACACCTTC
cdr3_aa: CSVRMSDGYTF
v_call: TRBV29-1
clone_size: -
d_call: -
cdr3_length: 11
j_call: TRBJ1-2

cdr3_nt: TGTGCCAGCAGCCCAGAATTCGGGGTAGGTGAGCAGTTCTTC
cdr3_aa: CASSPEFGVGEQFF
v_call: TRBV7-2
clone_size: few
d_call: -
cdr3_length: 14
j_call: TRBJ2-1

cdr3_nt: TGTGCCAGCAGTTACTCTGGTACAGGGGCTGTCTACGAGCAGTACTTC
cdr3_aa: CASSYSGTGAVYEQYF
v_call: TRBV6-5
clone_size: -
d_call: TRBD1
cdr3_length: 16
j_call: TRBJ2-7

cdr3_nt: TGTGCCAGCAGGCGTACAGGGGTCCCTAATGAAAAACTGTTTTTT
cdr3_aa: CASRRTGVPNEKLFF
v_call: TRBV28
clone_size: -
d_call: TRBD1
cdr3_length: 15
j_call: TRBJ1-4

cdr3_nt: TGTGCCACCTCCGAGTCGGGCTCCTACGAGCAGTACTTC
cdr3_aa: CATSESGSYEQYF
v_call: TRBV2
clone_size: -
d_call: -
cdr3_length: 13
j_call: TRBJ2-7

cdr3_nt: TGTGCCAGCAGCTTAGTAGCGGTACAGACGAACACTGAAGCTTTCTTT
cdr3_aa: CASSLVAVQTNTEAFF
v_call: TRBV7-2
clone_size: -
d_call: -
cdr3_length: 16
j_call: TRBJ1-1

cdr3_nt: TGTGCCAGCAGGGAGCGGGGTACCACAGATACGCAGTATTTT
cdr3_aa: CASRERGTTDTQYF
v_call: TRBV3-1
clone_size: -
d_call: TRBD2
cdr3_length: 14
j_call: TRBJ2-3

cdr3_nt: TGTGCCAGCAGCCGGGACAGGGAGGGCGAGCAGTACTTC
cdr3_aa: CASSRDREGEQYF
v_call: TRBV11-2
clone_size: -
d_call: TRBD1
cdr3_length: 13
j_call: TRBJ2-7

cdr3_nt: TGTGCCAGCAGTTTGTCGACAGGACTGCACAATGAGCAGTTCTTC
cdr3_aa: CASSLSTGLHNEQFF
v_call: TRBV28
clone_size: once
d_call: -
cdr3_length: 15
j_call: TRBJ2-1

cdr3_nt: TGTGCCAGCAGCGCCTCAGGGGGCGCAGGCTATGGCTACACCTTC
cdr3_aa: CASSASGGAGYGYTF
v_call: TRBV7-9
clone_size: -
d_call: TRBD1
cdr3_length: 15
j_call: TRBJ1-2

cdr3_nt: TGTGCCACGACAGCGGGGGGGAAGACAGATACGCAGTATTTT
cdr3_aa: CATTAGGKTDTQYF
v_call: TRBV10-3
clone_size: -
d_call: TRBD2
cdr3_length: 14
j_call: TRBJ2-3

cdr3_nt: TGTGCCAGCAGCTCGGGACTAGCGGGGGACTCCTACAATGAGCAGTTCTTC
cdr3_aa: CASSSGLAGDSYNEQFF
v_call: TRBV9
clone_size: -
d_call: TRBD2
cdr3_length: 17
j_call: TRBJ2-1

cdr3_nt: TGTGCCAGCAGCCTTTCAGGGGGAACCCAGCCCCAGCATTTT
cdr3_aa: CASSLSGGTQPQHF
v_call: TRBV5-6
clone_size: -
d_call: TRBD1
cdr3_length: 14
j_call: TRBJ1-5

cdr3_nt: TGTGCCAGCAGCACCGCCGGGGAACGTTATCAGCCCCAGCATTTT
cdr3_aa: CASSTAGERYQPQHF
v_call: TRBV9
clone_size: few
d_call: -
cdr3_length: 15
j_call: TRBJ1-5

cdr3_nt: TGTGCCAGCAGTCTCCGGGACTTATCCTACGAGCAGTACTTC
cdr3_aa: CASSLRDLSYEQYF
v_call: TRBV6-2/TRBV6-3
clone_size: few
d_call: -
cdr3_length: 14
j_call: TRBJ2-7

cdr3_nt: TGTGCCAGCAGTAGGGGCAGAACTTTGAACTATGGCTACACCTTC
cdr3_aa: CASSRGRTLNYGYTF
v_call: TRBV6-5
clone_size: -
d_call: -
cdr3_length: 15
j_call: TRBJ1-2

cdr3_nt: TGTGCCAGCAGCTTGGGGACAGGCGGACATGGGTATTTT
cdr3_aa: CASSLGTGGHGYF
v_call: TRBV11-2
clone_size: many
d_call: TRBD1
cdr3_length: 13
j_call: TRBJ2-3

cdr3_nt: TGTGCCAGCAGTTTATATTCGGAGCGGGGGGAGGATGAGCAGTTCTTC
cdr3_aa: CASSLYSERGEDEQFF
v_call: TRBV12-3/TRBV12-4
clone_size: few
d_call: TRBD2
cdr3_length: 16
j_call: TRBJ2-1

cdr3_nt: TGCAGCGCCACCGGGGCATCCTACAATGAGCAGTTCTTC
cdr3_aa: CSATGASYNEQFF
v_call: TRBV29-1
clone_size: few
d_call: -
cdr3_length: 13
j_call: TRBJ2-1

cdr3_nt: TGTGCCAGCTCGCCGGACAGTACCCAAGAGACCCAGTACTTC
cdr3_aa: CASSPDSTQETQYF
v_call: TRBV18
clone_size: -
d_call: -
cdr3_length: 14
j_call: TRBJ2-5

cdr3_nt: TGTGCCAGTAGTATTTGGGACAGGGCGACCGGGGAGCTGTTTTTT
cdr3_aa: CASSIWDRATGELFF
v_call: TRBV19
clone_size: -
d_call: TRBD1
cdr3_length: 15
j_call: TRBJ2-2